This TCR beta chain was recovered during a study of T cells in Graves' hyperthyroidism and ophthalmopathy. Study-level results: The model anticipated ophthalmopathy a median approximately six months pre-onset.

Trimming at V came to 0 bases and at J to 2 bases, leaving 2 bases not matched to a gene. The CDR3 runs 15 residues. Germline V gene data show CDR1 as SGHKS and CDR2 as YYEKEE (reference sequence). This clonotype was recorded many times. What it binds is not known. TCR beta CDR3 regions were amplified from RNA. With the HTBI primer set, the TCR CDR3 went through a first round of RT-PCR. TCRdb processed the multiplex PCR reads anew with MiXCR; each CDR3 protein has one entry. The sample lists fewer than 750,000 distinct CDR3 sequences, about 14% seen once, with approximately 12% in the top ten. Extraction of PBMCs used roughly 9.3 ml of fresh peripheral blood.

This receptor was identified in a woman in her 50s with Graves' ophthalmopathy. The rearrangement links TRBV5-5 to TRBJ1-2; 9 nucleotides match TRBD1. The sequenced sample was blood. CDR3 nucleotide sequence: TGTGCCAGCAGCTTGGGGGACAGGGTCAACTATGGCTACACCTTC. It translates to CASSLGDRVNYGYTF.